A selection of T cell receptor beta chains follows, all from one sample in a study of blood T cell repertoires in COVID-19. Repertoires were generated with immunoSEQ multiplex PCR, while TCRdb's copy carries only in-frame clones and drops some. The table records 400,000 to 550,000 clones, roughly 90% of them present only once. Material: peripheral blood. The origin of the receptors is a woman aged 30 to 39 with acute or convalescent COVID-19. Both conserved end residues are part of each CDR3. The D gene is left open where the match is weak. Size tells how often a clone was seen (once, few, many) or the class of an expanded clone, and some rows leave it out.

d_call: TRBD1; j_call: TRBJ1-1; v_call: TRBV28; clone_size: NA; cdr3_nt: TGTGCCAGCAGCGACCGGACAGGGGCTATGAACACTGAAGCTTTCTTT; cdr3_aa: CASSDRTGAMNTEAFF
d_call: TRBD1; j_call: TRBJ2-7; v_call: TRBV18; clone_size: once; cdr3_nt: TGTGCCAGCTCACAAGGACAGGGGAACTACGAGCAGTACTTC; cdr3_aa: CASSQGQGNYEQYF
d_call: NA; j_call: TRBJ1-4; v_call: TRBV7-6; clone_size: NA; cdr3_nt: TGTGCCAGCAGCTTAGAAGGAGGTGAAAAACTGTTTTTT; cdr3_aa: CASSLEGGEKLFF
d_call: NA; j_call: TRBJ1-3; v_call: TRBV4-1; clone_size: NA; cdr3_nt: TGCGCCAGCAGCCAAGGAGCAGTCCTAAGAACAGTTGGAAACACCATATATTTT; cdr3_aa: CASSQGAVLRTVGNTIYF
d_call: NA; j_call: TRBJ1-6; v_call: TRBV6-2/TRBV6-3; clone_size: NA; cdr3_nt: TGTGCCAGCAGTTACCCCGCCGGGGGGGGCAATTCACCCCTCCACTTT; cdr3_aa: CASSYPAGGGNSPLHF
d_call: NA; j_call: TRBJ2-3; v_call: TRBV7-3; clone_size: NA; cdr3_nt: TGTGCCAGCAGCGCTTTAGACAGTCATGATACGCAGTATTTT; cdr3_aa: CASSALDSHDTQYF
d_call: NA; j_call: TRBJ1-1; v_call: TRBV5-1; clone_size: NA; cdr3_nt: TGCGCCAGCAGCCGGGTGGGGGGCACTGAAGCTTTCTTT; cdr3_aa: CASSRVGGTEAFF
d_call: TRBD2; j_call: TRBJ2-3; v_call: TRBV6-6; clone_size: NA; cdr3_nt: TGTGCCAGCAGCACTAGCGGGGGGGCAGATACGCAGTATTTT; cdr3_aa: CASSTSGGADTQYF
d_call: TRBD1; j_call: TRBJ2-1; v_call: TRBV5-4; clone_size: NA; cdr3_nt: TGTGCCAGCAGCAGGTCACAGGGGGCTATTAATGAGCAGTTCTTC; cdr3_aa: CASSRSQGAINEQFF
d_call: NA; j_call: TRBJ1-1; v_call: TRBV7-9; clone_size: NA; cdr3_nt: TGTGCCAGCAGCTGGGGTCGGATGCAGGGCACTGAAGCTTTCTTT; cdr3_aa: CASSWGRMQGTEAFF
d_call: NA; j_call: TRBJ2-1; v_call: TRBV9; clone_size: NA; cdr3_nt: TGTGCCAGCAGCGAGGGAAAGACAGGTCCGATGAACAATGAGCAGTTCTTC; cdr3_aa: CASSEGKTGPMNNEQFF
d_call: TRBD1; j_call: TRBJ2-1; v_call: TRBV24-1; clone_size: few; cdr3_nt: TGTGCCACCGCCGACAGGGACGAGCAGTTCTTC; cdr3_aa: CATADRDEQFF
d_call: TRBD1; j_call: TRBJ2-3; v_call: TRBV7-8; clone_size: NA; cdr3_nt: TGTGCCAGCAGCTTAGGGTGGTTTAGGGACAGGGGCAAAGATACGCAGTATTTT; cdr3_aa: CASSLGWFRDRGKDTQYF
d_call: NA; j_call: TRBJ1-6; v_call: TRBV5-6; clone_size: NA; cdr3_nt: TGTGCCAGCAGCTTAAGTACGACAGTTTTTTTTGATTCACCCCTCCACTTT; cdr3_aa: CASSLSTTVFFDSPLHF
d_call: NA; j_call: TRBJ1-2; v_call: TRBV24-1; clone_size: NA; cdr3_nt: TGTGCCACCTCACCGGGGAACTATGGCTACACCTTC; cdr3_aa: CATSPGNYGYTF
d_call: NA; j_call: TRBJ1-2; v_call: TRBV3-1/TRBV3-2; clone_size: NA; cdr3_nt: TGTGCCAGCAGCCAAGATGGGCAGGGGTGGACTGGCGGCTACACCTTC; cdr3_aa: CASSQDGQGWTGGYTF
d_call: TRBD1; j_call: TRBJ2-1; v_call: TRBV7-3; clone_size: NA; cdr3_nt: TGTGCCAGCGGGACAGGGGCTGGTGAGCAGTTCTTC; cdr3_aa: CASGTGAGEQFF
d_call: NA; j_call: TRBJ2-3; v_call: TRBV4-1; clone_size: NA; cdr3_nt: TGCGCCAGCAGCCAAGAGTTGAACAGACCAGATACGCAGTATTTT; cdr3_aa: CASSQELNRPDTQYF
d_call: NA; j_call: TRBJ2-1; v_call: TRBV2; clone_size: NA; cdr3_nt: TGTGCCAGCACCCTAACCTTTGGGGGGGAGCAGTTCTTC; cdr3_aa: CASTLTFGGEQFF
d_call: TRBD2; j_call: TRBJ2-1; v_call: TRBV5-1; clone_size: few; cdr3_nt: TGCGCCAGCAGCCAGGGGACTAGCGGGGGGGCTGACTCCTACAATGAGCAGTTCTTC; cdr3_aa: CASSQGTSGGADSYNEQFF
d_call: TRBD2; j_call: TRBJ2-1; v_call: TRBV27; clone_size: NA; cdr3_nt: TGTGCCAGCAGTTTATTAGCGGGGGGGTTATACAATGAGCAGTTCTTC; cdr3_aa: CASSLLAGGLYNEQFF
d_call: TRBD1; j_call: TRBJ2-2; v_call: TRBV18; clone_size: once; cdr3_nt: TGTGCCAGCTCACCACGACAGGGGGACACCGGGGAGCTGTTTTTT; cdr3_aa: CASSPRQGDTGELFF
d_call: NA; j_call: TRBJ2-3; v_call: TRBV4-1; clone_size: NA; cdr3_nt: TGCGCCAGCAGCCTCCGAGCAGATACGCAGTATTTT; cdr3_aa: CASSLRADTQYF
d_call: TRBD1; j_call: TRBJ1-2; v_call: TRBV7-2; clone_size: NA; cdr3_nt: TGTGCCAGCAGCGGACCCGCCGGGACAGGGTTCGGCTACACCTTC; cdr3_aa: CASSGPAGTGFGYTF
d_call: NA; j_call: TRBJ1-1; v_call: TRBV7-8; clone_size: once; cdr3_nt: TGTGCCAGCAGCTACCGGGACACTGAAGCTTTCTTT; cdr3_aa: CASSYRDTEAFF
d_call: NA; j_call: TRBJ1-1; v_call: TRBV27; clone_size: NA; cdr3_nt: TGTGCCAGCAGTTTATCCCCCACAGGGAGTAACACTGAAGCTTTCTTT; cdr3_aa: CASSLSPTGSNTEAFF
d_call: NA; j_call: TRBJ2-7; v_call: TRBV23-1; clone_size: NA; cdr3_nt: TGCGCCAGCAGTCAATCTCGCCACCATACATACGAGCAGTACTTC; cdr3_aa: CASSQSRHHTYEQYF
d_call: TRBD1; j_call: TRBJ2-3; v_call: TRBV7-3; clone_size: once; cdr3_nt: TGTGCCAGCAGCTTAAGATCCGGGACAGGGGCCGATACGCAGTATTTT; cdr3_aa: CASSLRSGTGADTQYF
d_call: NA; j_call: TRBJ1-5; v_call: TRBV19; clone_size: few; cdr3_nt: TGTGCCAGTAAGGCAGGAAATCAGCCCCAGCATTTT; cdr3_aa: CASKAGNQPQHF
d_call: TRBD2; j_call: TRBJ2-5; v_call: TRBV28; clone_size: NA; cdr3_nt: TGTGCCAGCAGTTTGAGTAGCGGGGGGGCCGGAGAGACCCAGTACTTC; cdr3_aa: CASSLSSGGAGETQYF